These 32 T cell receptor beta chains were all obtained from the same sample, sequenced in a study of cytomegalovirus exposure and HLA in healthy donors. PCR primers comprised 60 Vbeta and 13 Jbeta primers. Libraries were prepared by immunoSEQ multiplex PCR; TCRdb keeps only in-frame clonotypes and omits some of them. The table lists about 130,000 clones, more than 60% of them singletons. Sequencing input: PBMCs. These receptors were collected from a woman in her thirties or forties in good health and CMV-seropositive.

The gene calls are TRBV4-1 and TRBJ2-1; TRBD2 might be the D (5 bases). In germline, CDR1 is MGHRA, CDR2 YSYEKL. CDR3 length: 16 residues. Between the trimmed V and J ends, which lost 3 bases and 9 bases, there was a span of 21 bases. The CDR3 loop is CASSHGVRELEAEQFF. CDR3 nucleotides: TGCGCCAGCAGCCACGGCGTGAGGGAACTAGAGGCTGAGCAGTTCTTC.

This chain uses TRBV7-6 with TRBJ1-2; 9 nucleotides line up with TRBD1. V was clipped by 5 bases and J by 7 bases; unmatched bases: 5. The CDR3 runs to 13 residues. Germline CDR1 and CDR2: SGHVS and FNYEAQ. The CDR3 nucleotides are TGTGCCAGCAGCACTCGACAGGGGGGTGGCTACACCTTC. It specifies CASSTRQGGGYTF.

This chain joins TRBV30 and TRBJ1-1; 9 bases are a match to TRBD1. The ends lost 1 base at V and 5 bases at J; junction bases unmatched: 2. CDR1 and CDR2 (germline): GTSNPN, SVGIG (reference sequence). This CDR3 is built from 13 residues. The CDR3 is CAWSDRGLTEAFF. DNA of the CDR3: TGTGCCTGGAGTGACAGGGGGCTAACTGAAGCTTTCTTT.

The V gene is TRBV7-2, the J gene TRBJ1-5; possible D gene TRBD1, 5 bases. The CDR3 runs 15 residues. The germline V gene encodes CDR1 SGHTA and CDR2 FQGNSA. The V and J ends lost 1 base and 2 bases respectively, with 9 bases between them. CDR3 sequence: CASSLGGAGNQPQHF. In nucleotides, the CDR3 is TGTGCCAGCAGCTTAGGTGGGGCTGGCAATCAGCCCCAGCATTTT.

The rearrangement uses TRBV5-4 and TRBJ2-5; 11 bases are a match to TRBD2. The germline CDR1 and CDR2 sequences are SGHNT and YYREEE (reference sequence). This CDR3 is built from 15 residues. V dropped 2 bases and J dropped 4; count of bases not matched to a gene: 4. In DNA, the CDR3 is TGTGCCAGCAGCTTCCCCCTAGCGGGAGGAGAGACCCAGTACTTC. It yields the protein CASSFPLAGGETQYF.

This clone was seen just once. CDR3 sequence reads: CASSLRVGTEAFF. The CDR3 region has the DNA TGTGCCAGCAGTTTGCGGGTGGGCACTGAAGCTTTCTTT. The chain is built from TRBV6-5 and TRBJ1-1; no reliable D call. The CDR3 has 13 amino acids. The V and J ends lost 4 bases and 4 bases respectively, with 10 bases between them. Germline V lookup: CDR1 MNHEY, CDR2 SVGAGI.

This clone was detected once. V usage is TRBV7-9 and J usage is TRBJ1-1; 8 nucleotides align to TRBD1. The CDR3 totals 14 residues. Per germline, CDR1 SEHNR and CDR2 FQNEAQ (reference sequence). Trimming cost V 6 bases and J 10 bases; bases outside gene matches: 13. As DNA, the CDR3 is TGTGCCAGCAGGTTGACAGGGGATAAAGGAGGAGCTTTCTTT. Translated: CASRLTGDKGGAFF.

This CDR3 reads CASRSIQGATEAFF. DNA of the CDR3: TGTGCCAGCAGGAGCATCCAGGGTGCCACTGAAGCTTTCTTT. V and J are TRBV2 and TRBJ1-1, with a weak D call TRBD1 (5 bases). This CDR3 spans 14 amino acids. CDR1 and CDR2 from the germline V gene are SNHLY and FYNNEI. Trimming pared 6 bases from V and 4 bases from J, leaving 15 bases between.

The chain uses TRBV7-2 and TRBJ1-2; a possible D gene is TRBD1 (5 bases). The CDR3 loop spans 14 amino acids. The germline V and J ends were trimmed by 5 bases and 5 bases, with 15 bases remaining between them. CDR1 SGHTA and CDR2 FQGNSA come from the germline V gene. The CDR3, as DNA: TGTGCCAGCAGCGTCCGGGACTTACGGTATGGCTACACCTTC. This codes for CASSVRDLRYGYTF.

This rearrangement joins TRBV29-1 to TRBJ1-1; 7 nucleotides match TRBD1. Per the germline V gene, CDR1 is SQVTM and CDR2 is ANQGSEA. V was clipped by 3 bases and J by 5 bases; unmatched bases: 9. The CDR3 consists of 14 residues. The CDR3 DNA sequence: TGCAGCGTTGACAGGGGACAGAGGGGGACTGAAGCTTTCTTT. Translating gives CSVDRGQRGTEAFF.

The chain joins TRBV9 to TRBJ1-4; TRBD1 matches at 9 bases. The CDR3 runs to 15 residues. V lost 3 bases to trimming and J lost 2 bases; unmatched junction nucleotides: 2. Germline assignment: CDR1 SGDLS and CDR2 YYNGEE. The CDR3 spells CASSGGQGTNEKLFF. In DNA, the CDR3 is TGTGCCAGCAGCGGCGGACAGGGGACTAATGAAAAACTGTTTTTT.

V gene TRBV27 combines with J gene TRBJ2-7; D uncertain. The CDR3 runs 13 residues. The V end was cut by 7 bases, the J end by 0 bases, with 10 bases between. The germline V gene has CDR1 MNHEY and CDR2 SMNVEV (reference sequence). In DNA form, the CDR3 reads TGTGCCAGCAATTATAGTAGCTCCTACGAGCAGTACTTC. Protein product: CASNYSSSYEQYF.

The CDR3 loop reads CASSLVQGVTEAFF. The CDR3 nucleotides read TGTGCCAGCAGCTTGGTCCAGGGCGTAACTGAAGCTTTCTTT. The chain recombines TRBV5-4 with TRBJ1-1, with D possibly being TRBD1 (5 bases). V gave up 0 bases and J gave up 5 bases, with 11 bases separating them. There are 14 residues in the CDR3. The germline V gene has CDR1 SGHNT and CDR2 YYREEE (reference sequence).

The V gene is TRBV4-2, the J gene TRBJ2-4; TRBD2 aligns across 8 bases. Germline trimming cut 1 base from V and 3 bases from J; bases unmatched to any gene: 8. CDR3 length: 17 residues. Germline V gene lookup returns CDR1 LGHNA and CDR2 YNFKEQ. CDR3 sequence reads: CASSQGATSDGKNIQYF. The CDR3 DNA reads TGTGCCAGCAGCCAAGGGGCGACTAGCGACGGCAAAAACATTCAGTACTTC.

Only one count was recorded for this clone. The V and J genes are TRBV14 and TRBJ2-7, with TRBD1 matching 8 bases. Per the germline V gene, CDR1 is SGHDN and CDR2 is FVKESK. V was pared by 3 bases and J by 0 bases, with 4 bases of the junction left unmatched. The CDR3 loop spans 15 amino acids. CDR3 in DNA: TGTGCCAGCAGCCAGGGACAGGTTCCCTCCTACGAGCAGTACTTC. It codes for CASSQGQVPSYEQYF.

V usage is TRBV6-6 and J usage is TRBJ1-5; 7 nucleotides agree with TRBD1. V shed 7 bases, J shed 0 bases, and the junction held 6 bases outside the gene matches. From germline, CDR1 is MNHNY and CDR2 SVGAGI (reference sequence). The length of the CDR3 is 15 residues. The CDR3 sequence is CASTPGGYSNQPQHF. CDR3 DNA: TGTGCCAGCACCCCAGGGGGATATAGCAATCAGCCCCAGCATTTT.

This clone occurred once. The CDR3 loop reads CASSEEYGTGGPYEQYF. CDR3 bases: TGTGCCAGCAGTGAAGAGTACGGGACAGGGGGCCCCTACGAGCAGTACTTC. This sequence joins TRBV6-1 and TRBJ2-7; 12 bases align to TRBD1. Germline trimming cut 1 base from V and 2 bases from J; bases unmatched to any gene: 6. The CDR3 consists of 17 residues. Germline V lookup: CDR1 MNHNS, CDR2 SASEGT.

The chain uses TRBV19 and TRBJ1-1, with D possibly being TRBD1 (6 bases). Trimming cost V 6 bases and J 1 base, with 15 bases left between them. Germline V CDR1 and CDR2: LNHDA, SQIVND (reference sequence). CDR3 length: 15 residues. The CDR3 DNA reads as TGTGCCAGTAGGGCCGGGACAAAAGGGAACACTGAAGCTTTCTTT. As protein: CASRAGTKGNTEAFF.

This chain links TRBV7-6 with TRBJ2-3; a possible D gene is TRBD1 (5 bases). Per the germline V gene, CDR1 is SGHVS and CDR2 is FNYEAQ. The length of the CDR3 is 16 residues. With 4 bases removed from V and 6 bases from J, the gap between germline ends came to 20 bases. This chain's CDR3 is CASSSLRGQGADTQYF. The CDR3, as DNA: TGTGCCAGCAGCTCCCTAAGGGGCCAAGGGGCGGATACGCAGTATTTT.

The chain carries TRBV29-1 and TRBJ2-7; possibly TRBD2 for D (5 bases). The CDR3 is made up of 13 amino acids. The V gene's germline CDR1 is SQVTM and CDR2 ANQGSEA. V gave up 4 bases and J gave up 2 bases, with 12 bases separating them. CDR3: CSVAPRGTYEQYF. The CDR3 nucleotides are TGCAGCGTTGCCCCTCGAGGGACCTACGAGCAGTACTTC.

The chain couples TRBV5-1 to TRBJ2-2, with 8 nucleotides matching TRBD1. Germline CDR1 is SGHRS and CDR2 is YFSETQ. After removal of 0 bases from V and 4 bases from J, the junction contained 11 bases not matched to a gene. This CDR3 comprises 18 residues. The CDR3 protein is CASSLGWTGIVSTGELFF. The CDR3 bases are TGCGCCAGCAGCTTGGGATGGACAGGGATCGTGAGCACCGGGGAGCTGTTTTTT.

This clone has a single count. J is TRBJ2-1 and V is TRBV4-3; D is perhaps TRBD2 (5 bases). CDR3 length: 17 amino acids. Germline CDR1 reads LGHNA; CDR2 reads YSLEER. V lost 3 bases and J lost 0, with 15 bases in between. The CDR3 reads CASSQVVTIFSYNEQFF. CDR3 nucleotide sequence: TGCGCCAGCAGCCAGGTCGTGACTATTTTCTCCTACAATGAGCAGTTCTTC.

The rearrangement links TRBV30 to TRBJ2-5, with D possibly matching TRBD2 (6 bases). V gave up 3 bases and J gave up 7 bases, with 21 bases separating them. The V gene's germline CDR1 is GTSNPN and CDR2 SVGIG (reference sequence). This CDR3 is 15 amino acids long. The CDR3 region has the DNA TGTGCCTGGAGGAACCTTGGGGATAGCGGACGGACCCAGTACTTC. Amino acids: CAWRNLGDSGRTQYF.

V and J are TRBV5-1 and TRBJ1-1; D possibly corresponds to TRBD1 (6 bases). With 4 bases removed from V and 5 bases from J, the gap between germline ends came to 33 bases. Germline CDR1 reads SGHRS; CDR2 reads YFSETQ. The CDR3 totals 20 residues. CDR3 residues: CASSPRSGPGQLFRGTEAFF. CDR3 DNA sequence: TGCGCCAGCAGCCCTCGGTCGGGTCCGGGACAACTCTTCCGTGGGACTGAAGCTTTCTTT.

The chain's CDR3 is CASSPSRTDNSPLHF. CDR3 coding DNA: TGTGCCAGCTCACCTTCTCGGACAGATAATTCACCCCTCCACTTT. The genes are TRBV18 and TRBJ1-6; D perhaps matches TRBD1 (6 bases). Germline V lookup: CDR1 KGHSH, CDR2 LQKENI. The CDR3 consists of 15 residues. With 3 bases removed from V and 5 bases from J, the gap between germline ends came to 11 bases.

The J gene is TRBJ2-2, the V gene TRBV7-2; TRBD2 agrees at 7 bases. J lost 4 bases, V lost 5 bases, and 7 bases had no gene match. From germline, CDR1 is SGHTA and CDR2 FQGNSA. The CDR3 consists of 15 residues. CDR3 protein: CASSGLGGSTGELFF. The CDR3 coding sequence is TGTGCCAGCAGCGGGCTCGGGGGGTCCACCGGGGAGCTGTTTTTT.

The chain is built from TRBV6-5 and TRBJ1-5; no firm D call. The ends were cut back, 2 bases at V and 5 bases at J, with 13 bases in the middle. The CDR3 is made up of 15 amino acids. Germline V gene lookup returns CDR1 MNHEY and CDR2 SVGAGI. The CDR3 region has the DNA TGTGCCAGCAGTTACAGAGGGATGACGGATCAGCCCCAGCATTTT. Protein: CASSYRGMTDQPQHF.

This rearrangement joins TRBV5-1 to TRBJ2-7, with 7 bases aligning to TRBD1. The length of the CDR3 is 15 residues. V gave up 4 bases and J gave up 2 bases; unmatched junction bases: 9. The germline gives CDR1 SGHRS, CDR2 YFSETQ. Here the CDR3 DNA reads TGCGCCAGCAGCCCCTCTGGGACAGTCGCCTACGAGCAGTACTTC. It codes for CASSPSGTVAYEQYF.

V gene TRBV2 combines with J gene TRBJ1-1; 10 nucleotides agree with TRBD1. Trimming at V came to 8 bases and at J to 6 bases, leaving 15 bases not matched to a gene. The CDR3 covers 16 residues. Germline V gives CDR1 SNHLY, CDR2 FYNNEI. Here the CDR3 reads CASQGTGAFRGSEAFF. As DNA, the CDR3 is TGTGCCAGCCAAGGGACAGGGGCATTCCGGGGGTCTGAAGCTTTCTTT.

The DNA for the CDR3 is TGTGCCAGTAACAACAGGGTTGGGACCACTGAAGCTTTCTTT. Protein product: CASNNRVGTTEAFF. This chain links TRBV19 with TRBJ1-1, with D tentatively TRBD1 (6 bases). The germline gives CDR1 LNHDA, CDR2 SQIVND (reference sequence). Trimming took 7 bases from V and 4 from J, leaving 16 bases between them. The CDR3 runs 14 residues.

V is TRBV5-6 and J is TRBJ1-2; 11 positions match TRBD1. The junction had 13 bases not matched to a gene; V was cut back by 4 bases and J by 8 bases. CDR3 length: 16 residues. Germline V gene lookup returns CDR1 SGHDT and CDR2 YYEEEE. DNA of the CDR3: TGTGCCAGCAGCCTACCTACTTCCGGGACAGGGGGGGGCTACACCTTC. It codes for CASSLPTSGTGGGYTF.

The gene calls are TRBV19 and TRBJ2-7; D is undetermined. Germline V CDR1 and CDR2: LNHDA, SQIVND (reference sequence). The CDR3 covers 12 residues. Trimming left V 4 bases short and J 5 bases short, with 9 bases between. CDR3 loop: CASSTGGNEQYF. In DNA, the CDR3 is TGTGCCAGTAGTACCGGCGGTAACGAGCAGTACTTC.